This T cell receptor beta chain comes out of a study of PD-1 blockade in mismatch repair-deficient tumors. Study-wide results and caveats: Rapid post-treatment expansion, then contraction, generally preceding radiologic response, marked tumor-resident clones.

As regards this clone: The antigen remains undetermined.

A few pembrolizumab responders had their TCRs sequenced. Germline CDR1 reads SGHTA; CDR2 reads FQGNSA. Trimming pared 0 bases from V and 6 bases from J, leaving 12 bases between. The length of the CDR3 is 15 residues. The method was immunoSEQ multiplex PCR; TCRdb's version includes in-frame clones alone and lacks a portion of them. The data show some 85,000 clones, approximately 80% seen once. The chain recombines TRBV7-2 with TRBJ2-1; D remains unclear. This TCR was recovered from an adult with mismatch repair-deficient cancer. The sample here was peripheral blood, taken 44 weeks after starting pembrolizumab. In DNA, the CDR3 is TGTGCCAGCAGCTTAGCGGTGGGCGCCCGCAATGAGCAGTTCTTC. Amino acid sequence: CASSLAVGARNEQFF.